This T cell receptor (beta chain) comes out of a study of blood T cell repertoires in COVID-19. Whole-study context: The samples span acute and convalescent COVID-19 from the United States, Italy and Spain. The cDNA or gDNA used as material had been derived from T cells, B-cell-depleted T cells, or PBMCs.

With 2 bases removed from V and 3 bases from J, the gap between germline ends came to 10 bases. Per the germline V gene, CDR1 is LGHDT and CDR2 is YNNKEL (reference sequence). The CDR3 is made up of 14 amino acids. Per the authors' pipeline: Reference gene primer amplification gave nucleated cell count estimates. Clones were sequenced by immunoSEQ multiplex PCR, and TCRdb holds only the in-frame ones, with some missing. V and J calls plus clone size are reproduced from that table; the DNA served to infer D and trimming. Altogether under 150,000 clones are present, more than 80% being singletons, with the ten largest covering approximately 6.6%.

The J gene is TRBJ2-5, the V gene TRBV3-1 (or the pseudogene TRBV3-2); D is undetermined. Sequences were obtained from peripheral blood. The receptor comes from a human donor in a cohort sampled during active COVID-19. The CDR3 here is CASSQSFLKETQYF. CDR3 nucleotides: TGTGCCAGCAGCCAAAGTTTTCTAAAAGAGACCCAGTACTTC.